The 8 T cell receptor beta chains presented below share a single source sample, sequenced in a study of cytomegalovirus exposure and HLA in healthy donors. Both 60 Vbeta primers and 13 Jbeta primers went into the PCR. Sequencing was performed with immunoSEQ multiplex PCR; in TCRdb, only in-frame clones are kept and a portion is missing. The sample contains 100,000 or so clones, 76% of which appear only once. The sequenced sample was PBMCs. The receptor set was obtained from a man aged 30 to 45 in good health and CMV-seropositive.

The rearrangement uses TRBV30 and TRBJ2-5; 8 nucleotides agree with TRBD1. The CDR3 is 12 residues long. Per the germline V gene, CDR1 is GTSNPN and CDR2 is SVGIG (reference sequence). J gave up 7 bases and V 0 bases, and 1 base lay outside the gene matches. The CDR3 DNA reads TGTGCCTGGAGTGTGGGACAGGTGACCCAGTACTTC. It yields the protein CAWSVGQVTQYF. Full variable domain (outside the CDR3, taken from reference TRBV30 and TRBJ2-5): SQTIHQWPATLVQPVGSPLSLECTVEGTSNPNLYWYRQAAGRGLQLLFYSVGIGQISSEVPQNLSASRPQDRQFILSSKKLLLSDSGFYLCAWSVGQVTQYFGPGTRLLVL.

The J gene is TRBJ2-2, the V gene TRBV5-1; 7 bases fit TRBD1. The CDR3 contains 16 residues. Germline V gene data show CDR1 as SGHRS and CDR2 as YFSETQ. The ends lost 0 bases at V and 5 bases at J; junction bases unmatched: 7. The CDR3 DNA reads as TGCGCCAGCAGCTTGGGACAGGGTAGAAGGACCGGGGAGCTGTTTTTT. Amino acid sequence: CASSLGQGRRTGELFF.

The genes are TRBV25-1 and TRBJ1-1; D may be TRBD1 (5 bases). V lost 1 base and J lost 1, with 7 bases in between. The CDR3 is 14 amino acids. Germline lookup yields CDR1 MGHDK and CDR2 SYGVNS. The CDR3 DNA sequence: TGTGCCAGCAGTGAATTGGGGCAGAACACTGAAGCTTTCTTT. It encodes CASSELGQNTEAFF. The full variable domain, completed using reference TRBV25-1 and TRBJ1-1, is EADIYQTPRYLVIGTGKKITLECSQTMGHDKMYWYQQDPGMELHLIHYSYGVNSTEKGDLSSESTVSRIRTEHFPLTLESARPSHTSQYLCASSELGQNTEAFFGQGTRLTVV.

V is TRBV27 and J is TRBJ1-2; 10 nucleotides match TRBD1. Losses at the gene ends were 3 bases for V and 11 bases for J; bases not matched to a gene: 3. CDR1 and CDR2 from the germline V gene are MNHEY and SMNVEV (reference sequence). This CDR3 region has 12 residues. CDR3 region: CASSLPGQGYTF. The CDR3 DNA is TGTGCCAGCAGTTTGCCGGGACAGGGGTACACCTTC.

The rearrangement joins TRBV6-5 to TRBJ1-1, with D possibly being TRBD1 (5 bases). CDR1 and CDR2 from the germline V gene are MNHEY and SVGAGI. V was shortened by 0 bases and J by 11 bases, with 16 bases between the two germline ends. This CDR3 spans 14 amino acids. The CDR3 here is CASSYSPSARGAFF. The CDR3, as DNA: TGTGCCAGCAGTTACTCCCCTTCGGCCCGGGGGGCTTTCTTT.

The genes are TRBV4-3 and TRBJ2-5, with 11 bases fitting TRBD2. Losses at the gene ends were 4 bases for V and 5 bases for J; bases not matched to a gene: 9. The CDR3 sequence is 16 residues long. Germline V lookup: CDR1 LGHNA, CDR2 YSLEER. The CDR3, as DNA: TGCGCCAGCAGCCCCGGAACTAGCGGGAGTGGGGAGACCCAGTACTTC. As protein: CASSPGTSGSGETQYF.

CDR3 nucleotide sequence: TGTGCCTGGAGTCACAGCTTCCAAGAGACCCAGTACTTC. Its protein product is CAWSHSFQETQYF. This chain connects TRBV30 to TRBJ2-5; D is unclear. This CDR3 region has 13 residues. V was trimmed by 2 bases and J by 1 base, leaving 8 bases between them. Germline V lookup: CDR1 GTSNPN, CDR2 SVGIG (reference sequence).

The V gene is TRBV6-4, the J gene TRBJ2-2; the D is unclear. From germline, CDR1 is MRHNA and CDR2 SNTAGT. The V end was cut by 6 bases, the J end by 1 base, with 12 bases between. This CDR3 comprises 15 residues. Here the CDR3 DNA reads TGTGCCAGCAGCCCACATGAACGGAACACCGGGGAGCTGTTTTTT. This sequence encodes CASSPHERNTGELFF.